These 12 T cell receptor beta chains were all obtained from the same sample, sequenced in a study of blood T cell repertoires in COVID-19. Sequencing used immunoSEQ multiplex PCR; TCRdb keeps in-frame clones, though not all of them. The sample consists of about 120,000 clones, 75% to 90% of them appearing once. Sequencing input: peripheral blood. The source is a woman between 65 and 79 years old with acute or convalescent COVID-19.

The chain links TRBV2 to TRBJ1-2; 9 bases fit TRBD1. Germline CDR1 and CDR2: SNHLY and FYNNEI. The trim removed 6 bases at V and 7 bases at J, leaving 9 bases unmatched. This CDR3 contains 14 residues. CDR3 amino acids: CASRKDRGQGGYTF. CDR3 in DNA: TGTGCCAGCAGGAAGGACAGGGGTCAGGGTGGCTACACCTTC.

The chain carries TRBV7-3 and TRBJ1-6; 8 bases align to TRBD1. Trimming took 5 bases from V and 6 from J; bases not matched to a gene: 6. This CDR3 has 15 amino acids. CDR1 SGHTA and CDR2 FQGTGA come from the germline V gene. For the CDR3, the DNA is TGTGCCAGCAGCGAGACAGGGGCTGTTAATTCACCCCTCCACTTT. Protein sequence: CASSETGAVNSPLHF.

The chain uses TRBV2 and TRBJ1-1, with 7 bases aligning to TRBD1. V was clipped by 5 bases and J by 3 bases; unmatched bases: 6. The CDR3 loop spans 14 amino acids. Germline CDR1 is SNHLY and CDR2 is FYNNEI. CDR3 in amino acids: CASSIQGSDTEAFF. The CDR3 bases are TGTGCCAGCAGTATACAGGGGTCGGACACTGAAGCTTTCTTT.

The chain joins TRBV19 to TRBJ1-4, with D unclear. Germline CDR1 and CDR2: LNHDA and SQIVND (reference sequence). The CDR3 has 15 amino acids. V gave up 3 bases and J gave up 8 bases, with 16 bases separating them. The CDR3 reads CASSMASYGGEKLFF. The DNA of the CDR3 is TGTGCCAGTAGTATGGCCTCTTATGGTGGCGAAAAACTGTTTTTT.

The chain carries TRBV10-3 and TRBJ1-1; maybe TRBD1 (6 bases). Trimming removed 3 bases from V and 1 base from J, with 21 bases in between. The CDR3 is 18 residues long. Germline-derived CDR1 and CDR2 are ENHRY and SYGVKD. CDR3 nucleotides: TGTGCCATCAGTGACCCTGGAGACAGGCTTTATGGGAACACTGAAGCTTTCTTT. Protein: CAISDPGDRLYGNTEAFF.

The sample holds one count of this clone. This sequence joins TRBV7-9 and TRBJ1-2; D unresolved. The germline V and J ends were trimmed by 0 bases and 5 bases, with 4 bases remaining between them. The length of the CDR3 is 12 residues. The germline V gene encodes CDR1 SEHNR and CDR2 FQNEAQ (reference sequence). Written as DNA, the CDR3 is TGTGCCAGCAGCTTAGCTCAATATGGCTACACCTTC. Translating gives CASSLAQYGYTF.

The V gene is TRBV6-5, the J gene TRBJ2-2, with D possibly matching TRBD2 (5 bases). Germline V gives CDR1 MNHEY, CDR2 SVGAGI. The CDR3 consists of 14 residues. The V end lost 6 bases, the J end lost 1 base, and 9 bases lay between the germline ends. CDR3 sequence reads: CASRLEGNTGELFF. The CDR3 region has the DNA TGTGCCAGCAGATTAGAGGGGAACACCGGGGAGCTGTTTTTT.

The J gene is TRBJ2-7, the V gene TRBV29-1; a weak D match, TRBD1 (6 bases). This CDR3 is 13 amino acids long. V was shortened by 3 bases and J by 2 bases, with 11 bases between the two germline ends. Per germline, CDR1 SQVTM and CDR2 ANQGSEA. The CDR3 DNA reads as TGCAGCGTTGACCCGACAGGAGCCTACGAGCAGTACTTC. Protein sequence: CSVDPTGAYEQYF.

The rearrangement links TRBV18 to TRBJ2-5; weak D call: TRBD2 (5 bases). The CDR3 sequence is 15 residues long. Trimming shortened V by 0 bases and J by 2 bases, and 10 bases separated the two germline ends. From germline, CDR1 is KGHSH and CDR2 LQKENI. CDR3 nucleotides: TGTGCCAGCTCACCACCCGTTCGCGGGCAAGAGACCCAGTACTTC. Amino acids: CASSPPVRGQETQYF.

This chain joins TRBV2 and TRBJ1-1; perhaps TRBD1 as D (5 bases). Per the germline V gene, CDR1 is SNHLY and CDR2 is FYNNEI. The CDR3 loop spans 14 amino acids. V shed 6 bases and J shed 2 bases, with 13 bases lying between them. The CDR3 DNA follows: TGTGCCAGCAGGGGCAGGGCTGCAAACACTGAAGCTTTCTTT. It codes for CASRGRAANTEAFF.

This rearrangement joins TRBV2 to TRBJ2-3, with 7 bases aligning to TRBD1. The CDR3 loop spans 15 amino acids. V shed 8 bases, J shed 4 bases, and the junction held 12 bases outside the gene matches. CDR1 SNHLY and CDR2 FYNNEI come from the germline V gene. The CDR3 protein is CASVGNRGWADTQYF. DNA for the CDR3: TGTGCCAGCGTAGGGAACAGGGGATGGGCAGATACGCAGTATTTT.

The chain links TRBV7-3 to TRBJ1-2; a possible D gene is TRBD1 (5 bases). Germline CDR1 is SGHTA and CDR2 is FQGTGA. V lost 3 bases, J lost 1 base, and 9 bases lay in between. This CDR3 is 14 amino acids long. The CDR3 sequence is CASSFGAVNYGYTF. For the CDR3, the DNA is TGTGCCAGCAGCTTTGGGGCAGTTAACTATGGCTACACCTTC.